These T cell receptor beta chains were read from a single sample in a study of metastatic and nonmetastatic thyroid tumors. TCRdb re-called the PCR reads with MiXCR. The sample has 23,000 or so clones; approximately 13% are singletons. Sequencing used blood. The source is a female donor with papillary thyroid cancer or a benign thyroid nodule (not recorded which). Some clones in this sample may be carry-over from other donors' samples. Both conserved end residues are part of each CDR3. Each record gives: CDR3 length, clone size, D gene, J gene, V gene, CDR3 DNA, CDR3 protein. The D gene is left open where the match is weak. Some rows mark clone size as missing; the rest say once, few, many or name a class of expanded clone.

>15|many|NA|TRBJ1-6|TRBV6-5
TGTGCCAGCAGTTACTCTGGAGGAGCACAGTCACCCCTCCACTTT
CASSYSGGAQSPLHF
>15|many|NA|TRBJ2-7|TRBV4-1
TGCGCCAGCAGCCTGCGGGCGGGCGACTCCTACGAGCAGTACTTC
CASSLRAGDSYEQYF
>14|many|NA|TRBJ2-1|TRBV24-1
TGTGCCACCAGTGGGATAGTGAGGGAGAATGAGCAGTTCTTC
CATSGIVRENEQFF
>17|NA|NA|TRBJ2-2|TRBV3-1
TGTGCCAGCAGCCCGCGACTCGGGGGAGTAAAGACCGGGGAGCTGTTTTTT
CASSPRLGGVKTGELFF
>15|many|TRBD1|TRBJ2-5|TRBV20-1
TGCAGTGCTAGCCCAGCGACAGGGGTGAGCGAGACCCAGTACTTC
CSASPATGVSETQYF
>17|many|TRBD2|TRBJ2-1|TRBV3-1
TGTGCCAGCAGCCAAGATCCGGGGGGGATCGGTTACAATGAGCAGTTCTTC
CASSQDPGGIGYNEQFF
>15|many|TRBD1|TRBJ1-3|TRBV6-1
TGTGCCAGCAGCCCCGGACAGGGAGCTGGAAACACCATATATTTT
CASSPGQGAGNTIYF
>16|many|NA|TRBJ1-3|TRBV6-5
TGTGCCAGCAGTTACTCGATGGCTGTGTCTGGAAACACCATATATTTT
CASSYSMAVSGNTIYF
>14|many|TRBD2|TRBJ2-7|TRBV2
TGTGCCAGCAGAGAACTAGCGGGACCCTACGAGCAGTACTTC
CASRELAGPYEQYF
>11|medium-sized|NA|TRBJ2-7|TRBV6-2/TRBV6-3
TGTGCCAGCAGTTTGGGCTACGAGCAGTACTTC
CASSLGYEQYF
>14|many|TRBD2|TRBJ2-1|TRBV12-3/TRBV12-4
TGTGCCAGCAGTCGCGACGGGAGGGCCGGTGAGCAGTTCTTC
CASSRDGRAGEQFF
>14|NA|TRBD2|TRBJ2-7|TRBV2
TGTGACACCGCCAGACTAGCGGGAGTTCCCGAGCAGTACTTC
CDTARLAGVPEQYF
>12|many|TRBD1|TRBJ1-1|TRBV7-9
TGTGCCAGCAGTTCGATACAGGGGACAGCTTTCTTT
CASSSIQGTAFF
>15|many|NA|TRBJ2-5|TRBV5-8
TGTGCCAGCAGCTTGTATAGGGACGGAGGGGAGACCCAGTACTTC
CASSLYRDGGETQYF
>14|many|TRBD1|TRBJ2-5|TRBV7-9
TGTGCCAGCAGCTTTGGGACAGGGCTGGAGACCCAGTACTTC
CASSFGTGLETQYF
>12|many|NA|TRBJ2-1|TRBV28
TGTGCCAGCAGTACCTCCTACAATGAGCAGTTCTTC
CASSTSYNEQFF
>16|many|NA|TRBJ1-4|TRBV25-1
TGTGCCAGCAGCCCCGGGACACAGGACGTGGGTGAAAAACTGTTTTTT
CASSPGTQDVGEKLFF
>17|many|NA|TRBJ2-2|TRBV11-2
TGTGCCAGCAGCTTAGTCGGGGCAGGGTTCAGCACCGGGGAGCTGTTTTTT
CASSLVGAGFSTGELFF
>15|many|TRBD2|TRBJ2-3|TRBV20-1
TGCAGTGCTAGGGCGACTAGCGGGAGCCCAGATACGCAGTATTTT
CSARATSGSPDTQYF
>15|NA|NA|TRBJ2-7|TRBV20-1
TGCAGTGCTAGAACAGGGATAGGCCTCGGCTACGAGCAGTACTTC
CSARTGIGLGYEQYF
>15|many|TRBD2|TRBJ2-1|TRBV18
TGTGCCAGCACCCAGGGTGGCGGGAGTTATAATGAGCAGTTCTTC
CASTQGGGSYNEQFF
>14|many|NA|TRBJ2-3|TRBV6-1
TGTGCCAGCACCGCCGGGCTCAAAGAGGCCAAGCAGTATTTT
CASTAGLKEAKQYF
>14|NA|TRBD1|TRBJ1-1|TRBV19
TGTGCCAGTAGAAACAGGGGGGCCAACACTGAAGCTTTCTTT
CASRNRGANTEAFF
>13|many|NA|TRBJ1-5|TRBV20-1
TGCAGTGCTAGAGAACAGAATGATCAGCCCCAGCATTTT
CSAREQNDQPQHF
>13|many|NA|TRBJ2-1|TRBV3-1
TGTGCCAGCACCACCCCAAATACCAATGAGCAGTTCTTC
CASTTPNTNEQFF
>15|many|NA|TRBJ2-5|TRBV9
TGTGCCAGCAGCCCCCCCGGGGGACTTTGGGAGACCCAGTACTTC
CASSPPGGLWETQYF
>15|once|TRBD1|TRBJ2-1|TRBV5-1
TGCGCCAGCAGCGCACGGACAGGGGCTGGCGATGAGCTGTTCTTC
CASSARTGAGDELFF
>15|NA|NA|TRBJ1-1|TRBV6-5
TGTGCCAGCATTTACTCGGGGGCAGGAGATACTGAAGCTTTCTTT
CASIYSGAGDTEAFF
>10|NA|NA|TRBJ1-1|TRBV7-9
TGTGCCAGCAGCTCCATTCTAGCTTTCTTT
CASSSILAFF
>13|few|TRBD1|TRBJ2-7|TRBV6-1
TGTGCCAGCAGTTGGGACAGTTATTACGAGCAGTACTTC
CASSWDSYYEQYF
>15|few|TRBD1|TRBJ2-5|TRBV28
TGTGCCAGCAGTACCCGACAGGGTGGAAGAGAGACCCAGTACTTC
CASSTRQGGRETQYF
>15|many|NA|TRBJ2-3|TRBV10-2
TGCGCCAGCAGTGAGTTCCCGGCTGAGGGGGATACGCAGTATTTT
CASSEFPAEGDTQYF
>15|many|NA|TRBJ2-3|TRBV15
TGTGCCACCAGCAGAGATCTCGAGTTCACAGATACGCAGTATTTT
CATSRDLEFTDTQYF
>14|many|NA|TRBJ2-5|TRBV5-6
TGTGCCAGCAGCTTGGTTGCTATACAAGAGACCCAGTACTTC
CASSLVAIQETQYF
>15|many|NA|TRBJ2-7|TRBV10-3
TGTGCCATCAGTGAGTCTGGACTGGAAACCTACGAGCAGTACTTC
CAISESGLETYEQYF
>14|many|NA|TRBJ1-1|TRBV7-3
TGTGCCAGCAGCTTACACGGCACAAACACTGAAGCTTTCTTT
CASSLHGTNTEAFF
>16|NA|TRBD2|TRBJ2-2|TRBV6-1
TGTTCCAGCAGACAGCGGGAGGGCCTTTCGGCCCGGGAGCTGTTTTTC
CSSRQREGLSARELFF